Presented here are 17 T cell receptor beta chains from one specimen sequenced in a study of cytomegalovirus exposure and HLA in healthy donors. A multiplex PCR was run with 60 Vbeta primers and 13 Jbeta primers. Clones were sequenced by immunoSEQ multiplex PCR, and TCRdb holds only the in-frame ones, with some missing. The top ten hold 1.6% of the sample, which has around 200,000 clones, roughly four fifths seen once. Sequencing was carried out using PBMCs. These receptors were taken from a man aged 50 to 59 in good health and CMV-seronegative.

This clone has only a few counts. As DNA, the CDR3 is TGTGCCATCAGTGACCCTAGCGGTAGCACAGATACGCAGTATTTT. It codes for CAISDPSGSTDTQYF. This rearrangement joins TRBV10-3 to TRBJ2-3; 7 positions match TRBD2. V lost 3 bases and J lost 0; bases outside the gene matches: 3. Germline V lookup: CDR1 ENHRY, CDR2 SYGVKD. The CDR3 runs 15 residues.

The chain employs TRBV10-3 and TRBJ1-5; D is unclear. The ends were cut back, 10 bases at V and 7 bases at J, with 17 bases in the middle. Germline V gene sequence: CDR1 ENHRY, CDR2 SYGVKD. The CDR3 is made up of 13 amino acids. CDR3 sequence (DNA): TGTGCCACCCGGTGGTCCCTAGACCAGCCCCAGCATTTT. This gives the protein CATRWSLDQPQHF.

CDR3 loop: CAWSGAGSSSYNEQFF. The CDR3 bases are TGTGCCTGGAGTGGGGCCGGATCGAGCTCCTACAATGAGCAGTTCTTC. J is TRBJ2-1 and V is TRBV30, with D unresolved. This CDR3 region has 16 residues. CDR1 is GTSNPN, CDR2 SVGIG, per germline (reference sequence). Trimming removed 1 base at V and 0 bases at J, with 13 bases between.

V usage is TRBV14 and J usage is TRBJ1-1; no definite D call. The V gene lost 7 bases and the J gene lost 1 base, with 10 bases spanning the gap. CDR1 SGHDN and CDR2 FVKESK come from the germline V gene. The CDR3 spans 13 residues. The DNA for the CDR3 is TGTGCCAGCAACAGTCAGCCGAACACTGAAGCTTTCTTT. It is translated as CASNSQPNTEAFF.

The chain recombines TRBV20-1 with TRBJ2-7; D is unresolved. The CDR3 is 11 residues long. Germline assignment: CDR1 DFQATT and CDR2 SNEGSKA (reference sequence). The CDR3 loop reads CRSSSGYEQYF. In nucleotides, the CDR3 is TGCAGGAGTTCTAGTGGGTACGAGCAGTACTTC.

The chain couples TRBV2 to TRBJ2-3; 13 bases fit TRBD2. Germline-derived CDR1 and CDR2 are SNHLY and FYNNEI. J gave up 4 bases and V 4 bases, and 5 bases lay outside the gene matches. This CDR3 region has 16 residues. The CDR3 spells CASSAILAGGPDTQYF. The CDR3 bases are TGTGCCAGCAGTGCCATACTAGCGGGGGGGCCAGATACGCAGTATTTT.

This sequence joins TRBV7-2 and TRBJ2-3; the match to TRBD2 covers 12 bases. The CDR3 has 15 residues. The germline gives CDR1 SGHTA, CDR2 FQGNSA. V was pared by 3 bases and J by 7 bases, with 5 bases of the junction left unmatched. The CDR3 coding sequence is TGTGCCAGCAGCTTCTCGACTAGCGGGAGAAATACGCAGTATTTT. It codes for CASSFSTSGRNTQYF.

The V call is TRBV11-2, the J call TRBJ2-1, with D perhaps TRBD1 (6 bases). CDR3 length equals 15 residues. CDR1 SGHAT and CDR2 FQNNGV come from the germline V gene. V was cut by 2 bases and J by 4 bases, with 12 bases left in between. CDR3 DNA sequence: TGTGCCAGCAGCTTACGGAGGACAGCATACAATGAGCAGTTCTTC. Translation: CASSLRRTAYNEQFF.

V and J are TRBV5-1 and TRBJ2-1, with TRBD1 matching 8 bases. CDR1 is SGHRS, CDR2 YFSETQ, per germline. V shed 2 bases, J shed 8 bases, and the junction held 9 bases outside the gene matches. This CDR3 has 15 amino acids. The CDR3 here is CASSFESGRGHEQFF. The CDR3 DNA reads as TGCGCCAGCAGCTTCGAAAGCGGCAGGGGGCATGAGCAGTTCTTC.

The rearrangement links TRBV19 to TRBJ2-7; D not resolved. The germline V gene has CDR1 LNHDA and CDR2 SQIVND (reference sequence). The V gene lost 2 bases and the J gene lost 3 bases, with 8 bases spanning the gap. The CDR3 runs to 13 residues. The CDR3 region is CASSISPFYEQYF. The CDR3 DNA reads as TGTGCCAGTAGTATATCTCCTTTCTACGAGCAGTACTTC.

The chain's CDR3 is CASNSPPRYTF. In nucleotides, the CDR3 is TGTGCCAGCAATAGCCCGCCGCGCTACACCTTC. The J gene is TRBJ1-2, the V gene TRBV2; D remains ambiguous. Germline assignment: CDR1 SNHLY and CDR2 FYNNEI. V was shortened by 7 bases and J by 9 bases, with 12 bases between the two germline ends. The CDR3 runs 11 residues.

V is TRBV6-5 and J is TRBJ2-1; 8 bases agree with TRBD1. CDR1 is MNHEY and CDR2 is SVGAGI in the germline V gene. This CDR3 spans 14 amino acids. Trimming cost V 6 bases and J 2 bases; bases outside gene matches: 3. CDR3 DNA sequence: TGTGCCAGCAGCCGGACAGGGCCCTACAATGAGCAGTTCTTC. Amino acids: CASSRTGPYNEQFF.

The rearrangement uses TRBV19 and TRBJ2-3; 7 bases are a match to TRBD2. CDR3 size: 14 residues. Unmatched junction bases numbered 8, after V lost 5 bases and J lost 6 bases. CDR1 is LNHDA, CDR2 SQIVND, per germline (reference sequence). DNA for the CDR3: TGTGCCAGTAGTCTCGGGACTATAAGGGATACGCAGTATTTT. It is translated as CASSLGTIRDTQYF.

The CDR3 here is CASSLQGKMGEQYF. CDR3 nucleotide sequence: TGTGCCAGCAGCTTGCAGGGGAAGATGGGCGAGCAGTACTTC. J is TRBJ2-7 and V is TRBV5-4; D is possibly TRBD1 (6 bases). This CDR3 comprises 14 residues. V shed 1 base and J shed 6 bases, with 14 bases lying between them. CDR1 SGHNT and CDR2 YYREEE come from the germline V gene (reference sequence).

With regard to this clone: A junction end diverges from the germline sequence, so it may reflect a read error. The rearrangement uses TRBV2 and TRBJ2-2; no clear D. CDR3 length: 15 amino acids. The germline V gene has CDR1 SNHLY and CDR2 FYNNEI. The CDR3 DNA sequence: TGTGCCAGCCGAGAGAATCCCACGAACGCCGGGGAGCTGTTTTTT. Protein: CASRENPTNAGELFF.

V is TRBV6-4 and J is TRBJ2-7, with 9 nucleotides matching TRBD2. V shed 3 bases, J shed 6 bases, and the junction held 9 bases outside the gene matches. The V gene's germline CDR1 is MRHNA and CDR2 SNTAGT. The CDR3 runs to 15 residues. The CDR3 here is CASSELAGASAEQYF. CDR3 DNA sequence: TGTGCCAGCAGTGAGTTAGCGGGAGCCTCCGCCGAGCAGTACTTC.

CDR3 sequence reads: CASSLRGLAGGLAEQYF. DNA for the CDR3: TGCGCCAGCAGCCTACGGGGACTAGCGGGGGGGCTTGCCGAGCAGTACTTC. The J gene is TRBJ2-7, the V gene TRBV5-1; 16 bases are a match to TRBD2. The junction had 10 bases not matched to a gene; V was cut back by 4 bases and J by 6 bases. The CDR3 is 17 amino acids. Germline values: CDR1 SGHRS, CDR2 YFSETQ.